Listed here are 19 T cell receptor beta chains from one sample, sequenced in a study of T cell responses to AZD1222 COVID-19 vaccine. The data were produced by immunoSEQ multiplex PCR, yet TCRdb's version contains in-frame clones alone and is incomplete. In the table there are about 110,000 clones, about 90% of which are singletons. This material consisted of peripheral blood, taken 28 days after the second AZD1222 dose. The receptors stem from an adult who received the AZD1222 COVID-19 vaccine.

This sequence joins TRBV18 and TRBJ1-1; D is possibly TRBD1 (5 bases). Looked up from germline, CDR1 is KGHSH and CDR2 is LQKENI. V was shortened by 4 bases and J by 4 bases, with 13 bases between the two germline ends. The CDR3 totals 14 residues. In DNA, the CDR3 is TGTGCCAGCTCACGGCGAGGGGCGGGCACTGAAGCTTTCTTT. This encodes CASSRRGAGTEAFF.

The chain links TRBV5-1 to TRBJ2-5; D may match TRBD1 or TRBD2 (5 bases each). The CDR3 totals 19 residues. V lost 2 bases to trimming and J lost 2 bases, with 25 bases between them. From germline, CDR1 is SGHRS and CDR2 YFSETQ. The CDR3: CASSFRPPKGPRVQETQYF. The CDR3, as DNA: TGCGCCAGCAGCTTCCGTCCCCCCAAGGGACCCAGAGTACAAGAGACCCAGTACTTC.

The genes are TRBV5-1 and TRBJ2-5, with a weak D call TRBD1 (6 bases). Trimming took 4 bases from V and 1 from J, leaving 11 bases between them. The CDR3 extends over 14 amino acids. Looked up from germline, CDR1 is SGHRS and CDR2 is YFSETQ. Here the CDR3 reads CASSPGQTQETQYF. In DNA, the CDR3 is TGCGCCAGCAGCCCTGGACAGACCCAAGAGACCCAGTACTTC.

This rearrangement joins TRBV28 to TRBJ2-7, with a possible D match to TRBD1 (6 bases). Trimming took 3 bases from V and 1 from J, leaving 10 bases between them. Germline CDR1 and CDR2: MDHEN and SYDVKM. The CDR3 extends over 14 amino acids. The CDR3: CASSLRQGSYEQYF. CDR3 sequence (DNA): TGTGCCAGCAGTTTGCGTCAGGGGTCCTACGAGCAGTACTTC.

V is TRBV3-1 (or the pseudogene TRBV3-2) and J is TRBJ2-7, with 9 bases aligning to TRBD1. The CDR3 loop spans 14 amino acids. The junction had 3 bases not matched to a gene; V was cut back by 4 bases and J by 2 bases. From germline, CDR1 is LGHDT and CDR2 YNNKEL (reference sequence). The CDR3 DNA is TGTGCCAGCAGCCGGGACAGGGAGCCCTACGAGCAGTACTTC. Translating it yields CASSRDREPYEQYF.

The table lists this clone with a few counts. J is TRBJ1-2 and V is TRBV5-1; 10 bases are shared with TRBD1. Germline-derived CDR1 and CDR2 are SGHRS and YFSETQ. J was trimmed by 3 bases and V by 4 bases; bases with no gene match: 3. The CDR3 runs to 14 residues. CDR3 amino acids: CASSPGQGDYGYTF. The CDR3 DNA follows: TGCGCCAGCAGCCCCGGACAGGGGGACTATGGCTACACCTTC.

The J gene is TRBJ2-2, the V gene TRBV5-1; D not resolved. Germline V gene sequence: CDR1 SGHRS, CDR2 YFSETQ. Trimming cost V 0 bases and J 8 bases, with 11 bases left between them. CDR3 length: 14 amino acids. CDR3 sequence reads: CASSLAGSTGELFF. CDR3 nucleotide sequence: TGCGCCAGCAGCTTGGCCGGGTCTACGGGGGAGCTGTTTTTT.

The chain links TRBV19 to TRBJ2-1; D remains unclear. The V end lost 3 bases, the J end lost 7 bases, and 16 bases lay between the germline ends. The V gene's germline CDR1 is LNHDA and CDR2 SQIVND (reference sequence). The CDR3 has 15 amino acids. The CDR3 DNA reads as TGTGCCAGTAGTATCTATCCCCTAGAGAGAAATGAGCAGTTCTTC. Translating gives CASSIYPLERNEQFF.

The rearrangement joins TRBV3-1 (or the pseudogene TRBV3-2) to TRBJ2-5; D is tentatively TRBD1 or TRBD2 (5 bases each). The CDR3 consists of 15 residues. The germline V gene encodes CDR1 LGHDT and CDR2 YNNKEL (reference sequence). Trimming left V 1 base short and J 5 bases short, with 14 bases between. CDR3: CASSQGGKGEETQYF. In DNA, the CDR3 is TGTGCCAGCAGCCAAGGAGGAAAAGGGGAGGAGACCCAGTACTTC.

This clone was observed a single time. The rearrangement uses TRBV12-3 or TRBV12-4 and TRBJ1-1, with a tentative D call TRBD1 (5 bases). CDR3 length equals 12 residues. V lost 6 bases and J lost 5, with 10 bases in between. The DNA of the CDR3 is TGTGCCAGCAGGGCTGGGGGAACTGAAGCTTTCTTT. Translated, it gives CASRAGGTEAFF.

The chain's CDR3 is CASSPGGANVLTF. Here the CDR3 DNA reads TGCGCCAGCAGCCCCGGGGGGGCCAACGTCCTGACTTTC. The rearrangement links TRBV5-1 to TRBJ2-6, with D uncertain. This CDR3 is built from 13 residues. With 4 bases removed from V and 4 bases from J, the gap between germline ends came to 6 bases. CDR1 is SGHRS and CDR2 is YFSETQ in the germline V gene.

This rearrangement joins TRBV14 to TRBJ2-5; the D call may be TRBD1 or TRBD2 (5 bases each). The CDR3 runs to 16 residues. V dropped 0 bases and J dropped 5 bases, with 16 bases sitting between them. Germline-derived CDR1 and CDR2 are SGHDN and FVKESK. The CDR3 nucleotides read TGTGCCAGCAGCCAAGAAGTGGGCCGATGGGGGGAGACCCAGTACTTC. It codes for CASSQEVGRWGETQYF.

J is TRBJ1-1 and V is TRBV11-2; D is uncertain. The V end lost 5 bases, the J end lost 4 bases, and 11 bases lay between the germline ends. Germline values: CDR1 SGHAT, CDR2 FQNNGV. CDR3 length equals 13 residues. Here the CDR3 reads CASSGPARTEAFF. CDR3 bases: TGTGCCAGCAGCGGCCCGGCCCGCACTGAAGCTTTCTTT.

The V gene is TRBV5-4, the J gene TRBJ2-2, with no clear D. The CDR3 spans 13 residues. V lost 4 bases, J lost 2 bases, and 6 bases lay in between. From germline, CDR1 is SGHNT and CDR2 YYREEE (reference sequence). In DNA form, the CDR3 reads TGTGCCAGCAGCCATAGCAACACCGGGGAGCTGTTTTTT. It is translated as CASSHSNTGELFF.

This rearrangement joins TRBV5-1 to TRBJ1-4; TRBD1 matches 8 bases. Germline CDR1 reads SGHRS; CDR2 reads YFSETQ. CDR3 length: 15 amino acids. V lost 0 bases and J lost 7; bases outside the gene matches: 5. The CDR3 nucleotides are TGCGCCAGCAGCTTGGGGTCAGGGGGCACTGAAAAACTGTTTTTT. It is translated as CASSLGSGGTEKLFF.

The sample holds one count of this clone. This chain joins TRBV19 and TRBJ1-1, with 7 nucleotides matching TRBD1. Germline trimming cut 6 bases from V and 3 bases from J; bases unmatched to any gene: 1. The CDR3 is 12 residues long. Germline V lookup: CDR1 LNHDA, CDR2 SQIVND (reference sequence). The CDR3 sequence is CASRQGYTEAFF. Written as DNA, the CDR3 is TGTGCCAGTAGACAGGGGTACACTGAAGCTTTCTTT.

This clone was picked up one time. V and J are TRBV7-6 and TRBJ2-7; 8 bases match TRBD1. The V segment lost 1 base and the J segment 5 bases; nucleotides outside the gene matches: 7. The germline gives CDR1 SGHVS, CDR2 FNYEAQ. The CDR3 extends over 15 amino acids. This CDR3 reads CASSLGGTGGDEQYF. The CDR3, as DNA: TGTGCCAGCAGCTTAGGTGGGACAGGAGGCGACGAGCAGTACTTC.

The CDR3 bases are TGTGCCACCAGCCTAGATCAAGGGACAGATACGCAGTATTTT. Protein: CATSLDQGTDTQYF. The rearrangement links TRBV15 to TRBJ2-3; D unresolved. Germline V gene sequence: CDR1 LNHNV, CDR2 YYDKDF (reference sequence). There are 14 residues in the CDR3. Trimming took off 5 bases at V and 3 bases at J, with 12 bases between the two ends.

The V gene is TRBV18, the J gene TRBJ2-2; 9 bases are shared with TRBD1. This CDR3 spans 16 amino acids. Germline loops: CDR1 KGHSH, CDR2 LQKENI. V was pared by 0 bases and J by 7 bases, with 6 bases of the junction left unmatched. Here the CDR3 DNA reads TGTGCCAGCTCACCACCTACAGGGGGCTCGAGCGGGGAGCTGTTTTTT. It translates to CASSPPTGGSSGELFF.